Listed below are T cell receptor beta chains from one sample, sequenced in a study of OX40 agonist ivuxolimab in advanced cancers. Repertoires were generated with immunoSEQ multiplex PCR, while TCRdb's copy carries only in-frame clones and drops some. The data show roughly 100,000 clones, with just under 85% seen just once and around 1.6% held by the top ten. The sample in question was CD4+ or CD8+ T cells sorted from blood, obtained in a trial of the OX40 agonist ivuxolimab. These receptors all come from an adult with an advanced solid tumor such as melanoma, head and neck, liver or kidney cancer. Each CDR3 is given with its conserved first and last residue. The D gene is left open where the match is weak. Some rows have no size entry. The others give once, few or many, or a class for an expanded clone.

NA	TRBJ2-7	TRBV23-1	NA	TGCGCCAGCAGTCAAGGGAATCTCTACGAGCAGTACTTC	CASSQGNLYEQYF
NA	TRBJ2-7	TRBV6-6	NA	TGTGCCAGCAGTATTGACAGATACTACGAGCAGTACTTC	CASSIDRYYEQYF
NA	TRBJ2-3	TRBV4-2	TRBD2	TGTGCCAGCAGCCCTCGGGGTAGCGGGGGGGTTATAAATACGCAGTATTTT	CASSPRGSGGVINTQYF
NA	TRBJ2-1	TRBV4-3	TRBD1	TGCGCCAGCAGCCAACTAGGGGGCCATGAGCAGTTCTTC	CASSQLGGHEQFF
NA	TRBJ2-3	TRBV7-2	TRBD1	TGTGCCAGCAGCCCTTCCTGGGACAGGAGGGCAGATACGCAGTATTTT	CASSPSWDRRADTQYF
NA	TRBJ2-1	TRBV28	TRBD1	TGTGCCAGCACTCTGGACAGGGTAGGCAATGAGCAGTTCTTC	CASTLDRVGNEQFF
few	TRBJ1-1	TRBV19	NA	TGTGCCAGTAGTACGTTCAGTGAAACTGAAGCTTTCTTT	CASSTFSETEAFF
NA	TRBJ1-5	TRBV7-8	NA	TGTGCCAGCAGCTTAGCCGCAGGGGCCAATCAGCCCCAGCATTTT	CASSLAAGANQPQHF
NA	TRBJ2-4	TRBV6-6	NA	TGTGCCAGCAGTTACAACAATCGCCAGAAAAACATTCAGTACTTC	CASSYNNRQKNIQYF
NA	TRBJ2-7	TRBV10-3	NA	TGTGCCATCAGTGAACTAGCTGGGTACGGCGAGCAGTACTTC	CAISELAGYGEQYF
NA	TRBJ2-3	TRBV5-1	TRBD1	TGCGCCAGCAGCTGGGGACAGAGAGACTCAGATACGCAGTATTTT	CASSWGQRDSDTQYF
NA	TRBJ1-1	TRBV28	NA	TGTGCCAGCACCCAGGGAGGGAGGAACACTGAAGCTTTCTTT	CASTQGGRNTEAFF
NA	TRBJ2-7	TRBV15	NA	TGTGCCACCAGCAGAGTTAACAGCTACGAGCAGTACTTC	CATSRVNSYEQYF
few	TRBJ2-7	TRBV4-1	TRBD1	TGCGCCAGCAGCCTCCCCACCGGGACAGGTAACTCCTACGAGCAGTACTTC	CASSLPTGTGNSYEQYF
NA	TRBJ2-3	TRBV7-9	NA	TGTGCCAGCAGCTTAGTGGTTCGAACAGATTCTACAGATACGCAGTATTTT	CASSLVVRTDSTDTQYF
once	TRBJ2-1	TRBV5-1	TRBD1	TGCGCCAGCAGCCTGGGGGCCAGGGGGCTTGGGAATGAGCAGTTCTTC	CASSLGARGLGNEQFF
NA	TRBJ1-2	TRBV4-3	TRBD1	TGCGCCAGCAGCCAGGCGACGGGTCTGGGACAGGGTAACTATGGCTACACCTTC	CASSQATGLGQGNYGYTF
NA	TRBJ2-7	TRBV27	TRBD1	TGTGCCAGCAGTTTATTCAGGGGGCAGGGGGAGCAGTACTTC	CASSLFRGQGEQYF
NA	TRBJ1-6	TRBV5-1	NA	TGCGCCAGCAGCTTGGCCTTAGCAGGCGGCGCGTCACCCCTCCACTTT	CASSLALAGGASPLHF
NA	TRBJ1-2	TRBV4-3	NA	TGCGCCAGCAGCCCAGGAATAGGGGGTAAGGATGGCTACACCTTC	CASSPGIGGKDGYTF
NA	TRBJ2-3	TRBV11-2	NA	TGTGCCAGCAGCCAGCGGGCGAGGGCGGATACGCAGTATTTT	CASSQRARADTQYF
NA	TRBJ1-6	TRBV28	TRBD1	TGTGCCAGCAAAAGGGGGACAGGGGGCATTTCACCCCTCCACTTT	CASKRGTGGISPLHF
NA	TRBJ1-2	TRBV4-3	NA	TGCGCCAGCAGCCAAGATTCGCAGGGCAAGGGTGGCTACACCTTC	CASSQDSQGKGGYTF
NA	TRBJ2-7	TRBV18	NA	TGTGCCAGCTCACCACCGTCCGGAAAATACGAGCAGTACTTC	CASSPPSGKYEQYF
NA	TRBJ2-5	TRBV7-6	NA	TGTGCCAGCAGCTTTGCGGAGACCCAGTACTTC	CASSFAETQYF
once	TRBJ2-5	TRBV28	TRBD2	TGTGCCAGCAGTTTAACTAGCGGGGGGGCCCAAGAGACCCAGTACTTC	CASSLTSGGAQETQYF
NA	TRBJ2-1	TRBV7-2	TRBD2	TGTGCCAGCAGCGTATACGGGACTAGCGGCGTGAAGTTCTTC	CASSVYGTSGVKFF
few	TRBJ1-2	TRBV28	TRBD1	TGTGCCAGCACCTCACCCGGGACAGGGGCGAATTCCTATGGCTACACCTTC	CASTSPGTGANSYGYTF
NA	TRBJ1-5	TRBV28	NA	TGTGCCAGCAGTTCCACTAGCAATCAGCCCCAGCATTTT	CASSSTSNQPQHF
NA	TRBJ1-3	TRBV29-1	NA	TGCAGCGTTGAAGTTCCCCAGGGTAGAAACACCATATATTTT	CSVEVPQGRNTIYF
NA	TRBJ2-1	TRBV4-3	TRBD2	TGCGCCAGCAGCCAAGAAACCCCTACTAGCGGACTCTACAATGAGCAGTTCTTC	CASSQETPTSGLYNEQFF
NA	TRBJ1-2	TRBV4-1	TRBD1	TGCGCCAGCAGCCGGCAGACAGGGGAGTATGGCTACACCTTC	CASSRQTGEYGYTF
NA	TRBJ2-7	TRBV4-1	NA	TGCGCCAGCAGCCAGCCCAGAGCGGGCCACGAGCAGTACTTC	CASSQPRAGHEQYF
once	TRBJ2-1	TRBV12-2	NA	TGTGCAAGTCGCCCCCGGACTAGCAGGAATGAGCAGTTCTTC	CASRPRTSRNEQFF
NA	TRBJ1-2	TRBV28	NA	TGTGCCAGCAGTTTGATGGCCGGCCAGGGCTATGGCTACACCTTC	CASSLMAGQGYGYTF
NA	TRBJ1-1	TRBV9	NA	TGTGCCAGCAGCGTAGGAAGTGGAGGCCGACTGAACACTGAAGCTTTCTTT	CASSVGSGGRLNTEAFF
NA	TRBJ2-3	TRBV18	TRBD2	TGTGCCAGCTCACCATTAGCGGGGGGGCAAGGAGATACGCAGTATTTT	CASSPLAGGQGDTQYF
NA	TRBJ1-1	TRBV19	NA	TGTGCCACCACGAGGAACACTGAAGCTTTCTTT	CATTRNTEAFF
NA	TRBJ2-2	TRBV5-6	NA	TGTGCCAGCAGCCCAGTGGGCGAGAACACCGGGGAGCTGTTTTTT	CASSPVGENTGELFF
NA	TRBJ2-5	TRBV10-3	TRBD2	TGTGCCATCAGTGAGGGACTAGCGGAAGAGACCCAGTACTTC	CAISEGLAEETQYF
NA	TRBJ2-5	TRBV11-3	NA	TGTGCCAGCAGCCCTCGGGCAGGGGTAGACGAGACCCAGTACTTC	CASSPRAGVDETQYF
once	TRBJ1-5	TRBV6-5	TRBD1	TGTGCCAGCAGTTACGGTGACAGGGCGGTTGAGCCCCAGCATTTT	CASSYGDRAVEPQHF
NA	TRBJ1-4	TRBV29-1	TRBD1	TGCAGCGTTGTAGACAGGGGATTTAACCTTGAAAAACTGTTTTTT	CSVVDRGFNLEKLFF
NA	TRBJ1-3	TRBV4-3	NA	TGCGCCAGCAGCCAACGAAACACCATATATTTT	CASSQRNTIYF
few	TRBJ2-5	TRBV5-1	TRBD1	TGCGCCAGCAGCTCCCAGGGGGCCGGGGAGACCCAGTACTTC	CASSSQGAGETQYF
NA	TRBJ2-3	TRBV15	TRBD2	TGTGCCACCAGCAGGGGGACAGTCTTGCGGGAGGGGTCGCGTACGCAGTATTTT	CATSRGTVLREGSRTQYF
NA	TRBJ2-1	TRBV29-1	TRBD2	TGCAGCGTTGGGCAACTAGCGGGAATCGGCGAGCAGTTCTTC	CSVGQLAGIGEQFF
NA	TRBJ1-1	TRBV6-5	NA	TGTGCCAGCACCCCATTGGGGGGCACTGAAGCTTTCTTT	CASTPLGGTEAFF
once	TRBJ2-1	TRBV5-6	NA	TGTGCCAGCAGCTTGTTCAGTCTCTCCTACAATGAGCAGTTCTTC	CASSLFSLSYNEQFF
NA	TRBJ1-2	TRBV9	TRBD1	TGTGCCAGCAGCCCAACCCCCGGGACAGGGGTCTATGGCTACACCTTC	CASSPTPGTGVYGYTF
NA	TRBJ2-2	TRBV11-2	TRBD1	TGTGCCAGCACCTTAACAGGGGTGGAAACCGGGGAGCTGTTTTTT	CASTLTGVETGELFF
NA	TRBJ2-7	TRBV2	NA	TGTGCCAGCAGTGGTAACAGAGGATACGAGCAGTACTTC	CASSGNRGYEQYF
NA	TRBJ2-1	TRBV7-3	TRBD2	TGTGCCAGCAGCGCGACTAGCGCCAATGAGCAGTTCTTC	CASSATSANEQFF
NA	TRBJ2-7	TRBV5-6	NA	TGTGCCAGCAGCTTCTACGACAGGTGGGGGGAGCAGTACTTC	CASSFYDRWGEQYF
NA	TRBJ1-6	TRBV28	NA	TGTGCCAGCAGTGGAAGGGGAGGCAGTTCACCCCTCCACTTT	CASSGRGGSSPLHF
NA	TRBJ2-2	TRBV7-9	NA	TGTGCCAGCAGCCCCACCCGGGGTGACACCGGGGAGCTGTTTTTT	CASSPTRGDTGELFF
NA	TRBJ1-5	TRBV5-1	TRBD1	TGCGCCAGCAGCTTATCAGGGGGTGGGAATCAGCCCCAGCATTTT	CASSLSGGGNQPQHF
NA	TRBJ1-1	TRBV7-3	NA	TGTGCCAGCAGCTTAACGCAGTCGGAGGGAGCTTTCTTT	CASSLTQSEGAFF
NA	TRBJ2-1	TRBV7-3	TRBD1	TGTGCCAGCAGCTGGGGACAGGGGTCCTACAATGAGCAGTTCTTC	CASSWGQGSYNEQFF
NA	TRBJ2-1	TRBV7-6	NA	TGTGCCAGCAGCCCCCAGGGAGCGTACTCCTACAATGAGCAGTTCTTC	CASSPQGAYSYNEQFF